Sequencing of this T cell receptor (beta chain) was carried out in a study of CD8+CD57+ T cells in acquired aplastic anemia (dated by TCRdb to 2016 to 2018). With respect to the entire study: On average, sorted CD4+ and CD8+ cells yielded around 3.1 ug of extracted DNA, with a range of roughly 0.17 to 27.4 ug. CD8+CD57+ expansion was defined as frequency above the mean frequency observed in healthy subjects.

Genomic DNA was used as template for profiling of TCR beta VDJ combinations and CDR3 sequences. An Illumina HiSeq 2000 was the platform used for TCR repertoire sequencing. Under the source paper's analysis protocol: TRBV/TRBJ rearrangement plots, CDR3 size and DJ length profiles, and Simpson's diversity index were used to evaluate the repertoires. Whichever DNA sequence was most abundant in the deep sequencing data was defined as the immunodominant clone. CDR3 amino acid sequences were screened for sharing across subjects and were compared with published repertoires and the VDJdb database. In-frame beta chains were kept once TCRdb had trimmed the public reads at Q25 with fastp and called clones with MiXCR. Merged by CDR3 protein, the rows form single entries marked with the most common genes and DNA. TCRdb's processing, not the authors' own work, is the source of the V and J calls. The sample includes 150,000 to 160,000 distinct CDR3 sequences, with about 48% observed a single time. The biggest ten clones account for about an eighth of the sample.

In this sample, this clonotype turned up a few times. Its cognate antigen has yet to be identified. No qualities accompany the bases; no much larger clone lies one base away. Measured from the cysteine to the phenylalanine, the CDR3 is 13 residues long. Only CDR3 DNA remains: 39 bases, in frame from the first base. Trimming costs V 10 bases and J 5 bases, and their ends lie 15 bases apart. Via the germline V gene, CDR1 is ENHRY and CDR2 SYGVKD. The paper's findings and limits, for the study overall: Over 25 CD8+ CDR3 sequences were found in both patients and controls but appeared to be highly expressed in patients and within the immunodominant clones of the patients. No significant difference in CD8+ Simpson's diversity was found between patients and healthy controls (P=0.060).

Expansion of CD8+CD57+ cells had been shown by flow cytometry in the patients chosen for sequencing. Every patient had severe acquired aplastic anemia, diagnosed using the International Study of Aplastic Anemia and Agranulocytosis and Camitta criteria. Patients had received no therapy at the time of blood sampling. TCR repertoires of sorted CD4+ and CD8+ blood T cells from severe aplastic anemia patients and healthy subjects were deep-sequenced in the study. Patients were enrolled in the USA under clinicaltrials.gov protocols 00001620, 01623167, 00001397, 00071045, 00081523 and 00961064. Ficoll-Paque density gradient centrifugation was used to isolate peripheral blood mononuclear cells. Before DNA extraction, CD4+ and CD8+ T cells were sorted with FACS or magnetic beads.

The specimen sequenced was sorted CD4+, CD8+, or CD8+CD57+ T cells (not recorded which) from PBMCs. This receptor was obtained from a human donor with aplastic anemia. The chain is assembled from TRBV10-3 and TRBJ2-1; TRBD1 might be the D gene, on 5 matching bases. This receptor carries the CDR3 CATTQGLDNEQFF. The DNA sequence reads TGTGCCACCACGCAGGGTTTGGACAATGAGCAGTTCTTC.